These 3 T cell receptor beta chains were sequenced from one sample in a study of blood T cell repertoires in COVID-19. Assay: immunoSEQ multiplex PCR; the TCRdb copy retains only in-frame clones and omits some. This table holds some 200,000 clones, 80% to 90% found once. What was sequenced was PBMCs or T cells enriched from blood (not recorded which). All receptors come from a woman aged 18-29 years in a cohort exposed to, infected with or recovered from COVID-19 (not recorded which).

The rearrangement uses TRBV7-3 and TRBJ2-7, with D hard to call. V gave up 1 base and J gave up 3 bases, with 7 bases separating them. The CDR3 contains 13 residues. Germline V gene lookup returns CDR1 SGHTA and CDR2 FQGTGA. In nucleotides, the CDR3 is TGTGCCAGCAGCTTAAATCCAGACTACGAGCAGTACTTC. As protein: CASSLNPDYEQYF.

The V and J genes are TRBV5-4 and TRBJ1-2, with TRBD1 matching over 7 bases. Germline assignment: CDR1 SGHNT and CDR2 YYREEE (reference sequence). V dropped 3 bases and J dropped 0; count of bases not matched to a gene: 2. The CDR3 length is 14 residues. The DNA for the CDR3 is TGTGCCAGCAGCTCGGGACAGACTAACTATGGCTACACCTTC. Protein sequence: CASSSGQTNYGYTF. The whole variable domain, filled in from reference TRBV5-4 and TRBJ1-2, reads ETGVTQSPTHLIKTRGQQVTLRCSSQSGHNTVSWYQQALGQGPQFIFQYYREEENGRGNFPPRFSGLQFPNYSSELNVNALELDDSALYLCASSSGQTNYGYTFGSGTRLTVV.

The chain joins TRBV5-1 to TRBJ1-6, with a possible D match to TRBD1 (6 bases). The ends were cut back, 5 bases at V and 6 bases at J, with 21 bases in the middle. This CDR3 spans 17 amino acids. CDR1 is SGHRS and CDR2 is YFSETQ in the germline V gene. The CDR3 DNA is TGCGCCAGCAGGATGGGGAATAGGGGGGGTTCTAATTCACCCCTCCACTTT. This sequence encodes CASRMGNRGGSNSPLHF.